This T cell receptor beta chain originates from a study of blood T cell repertoires in COVID-19. Using immunoSEQ multiplex PCR, the repertoire was profiled, and TCRdb retains in-frame clones only, with some absent. The repertoire holds about 190,000 clones, more than 60% seen once, with roughly 13% in the top ten. Germline V CDR1 and CDR2: WNHNN, SYGVQD (reference sequence). The junction had 8 bases not matched to a gene; V was cut back by 4 bases and J by 0 bases. The CDR3 extends over 17 amino acids. This sequence was found in a man between 45 and 60 years old who had recovered from COVID-19. Material for sequencing was peripheral blood. The chain has TRBV10-1 and TRBJ2-1, with 8 bases that match TRBD2. In DNA form, the CDR3 reads TGCGCCAGCAGTGTAGGATCTAGCGGGCACTCCTACAATGAGCAGTTCTTC. It is translated as CASSVGSSGHSYNEQFF.